This T cell receptor (beta chain) was recovered during a study of CD8 T cells in Susac syndrome. Study-wide points: Total CD8+ and CD8+ TEMRA repertoires contained 15 to 20 and five Susac-specific public clones, respectively.

V shed 3 bases, J shed 5 bases, and the junction held 1 base outside the gene matches. CDR3 length: 13 residues. The germline gives CDR1 SGHVS, CDR2 FNYEAQ. Random hexamers were used to reverse transcribe the RNA input (about 0.45 to 1 ug). Across 54 Vbeta and 13 Jbeta, TCR beta CDR3 was amplified with immunoSEQ multiplex PCR. Via MiXCR, TCRdb re-called the immunoSEQ multiplex PCR reads, giving one row per CDR3 protein. The repertoire includes around 110,000 distinct CDR3 sequences, about 93% of them detected once, and 0.28% sits in the top ten. On this clonotype: Its antigen is not known.

Sequencing of TCR beta was performed on blood CD8+ T cells and on blood CD4+ T cells. Sequencing was carried out using CD8+ T cells from PBMCs. The chain combines TRBV7-6 with TRBJ2-1; 7 positions match TRBD1. This TCR was sampled from a human donor with Susac syndrome. DNA for the CDR3: TGTGCCAGCAGCTTGACAGGGAACAATGAGCAGTTCTTC. It translates to CASSLTGNNEQFF.